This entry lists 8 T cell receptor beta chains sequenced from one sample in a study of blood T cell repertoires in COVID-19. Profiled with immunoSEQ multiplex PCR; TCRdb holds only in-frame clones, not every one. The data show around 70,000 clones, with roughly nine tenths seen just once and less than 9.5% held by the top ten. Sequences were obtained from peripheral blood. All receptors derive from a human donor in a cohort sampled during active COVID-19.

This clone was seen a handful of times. The CDR3 here is CASSPRTGDNTGELFF. Written as DNA, the CDR3 is TGCGCCAGCAGCCCCCGGACAGGGGACAACACCGGGGAGCTGTTTTTT. The V gene is TRBV4-1, the J gene TRBJ2-2; 9 bases fit TRBD1. Per the germline V gene, CDR1 is MGHRA and CDR2 is YSYEKL. The CDR3 runs 16 residues. The junction had 5 bases not matched to a gene; V was cut back by 4 bases and J by 2 bases.

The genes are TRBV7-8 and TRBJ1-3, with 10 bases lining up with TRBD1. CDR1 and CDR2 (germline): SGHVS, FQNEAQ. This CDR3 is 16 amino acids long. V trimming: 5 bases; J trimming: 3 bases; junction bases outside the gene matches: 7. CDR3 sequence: CASSPPGQGFGNTIYF. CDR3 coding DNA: TGTGCCAGCAGCCCCCCGGGACAGGGGTTTGGAAACACCATATATTTT.

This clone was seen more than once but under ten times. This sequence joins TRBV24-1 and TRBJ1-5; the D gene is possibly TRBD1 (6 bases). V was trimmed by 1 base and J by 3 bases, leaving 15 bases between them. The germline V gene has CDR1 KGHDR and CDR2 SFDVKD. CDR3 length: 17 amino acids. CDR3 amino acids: CATSDFHRANYNQPQHF. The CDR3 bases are TGTGCCACCAGTGATTTTCACAGGGCTAATTACAATCAGCCCCAGCATTTT.

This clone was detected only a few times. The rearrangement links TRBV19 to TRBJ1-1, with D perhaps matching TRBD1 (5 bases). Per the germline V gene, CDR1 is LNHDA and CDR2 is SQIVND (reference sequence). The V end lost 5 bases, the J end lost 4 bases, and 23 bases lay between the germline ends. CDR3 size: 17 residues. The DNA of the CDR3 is TGTGCCAGTAGTCCCTACCGCCCGGACATCAAGGCCACTGAAGCTTTCTTT. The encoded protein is CASSPYRPDIKATEAFF.

DNA for the CDR3: TGCGCCAGCAGCCGATCCGGGACAGGGGTTTTCAGTAGTGAAAAACTGTTTTTT. Its translation is CASSRSGTGVFSSEKLFF. The chain is built from TRBV4-1 and TRBJ1-4; 10 bases match TRBD1. The CDR3 length is 18 residues. Germline-derived CDR1 and CDR2 are MGHRA and YSYEKL. V lost 4 bases, J lost 7 bases, and 15 bases stayed unmatched.

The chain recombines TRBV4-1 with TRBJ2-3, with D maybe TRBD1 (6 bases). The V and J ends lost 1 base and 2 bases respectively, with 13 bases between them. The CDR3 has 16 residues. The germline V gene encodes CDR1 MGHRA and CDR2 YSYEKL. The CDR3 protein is CASSQGPNRATDTQYF. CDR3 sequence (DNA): TGCGCCAGCAGCCAAGGTCCCAACAGGGCCACAGATACGCAGTATTTT.

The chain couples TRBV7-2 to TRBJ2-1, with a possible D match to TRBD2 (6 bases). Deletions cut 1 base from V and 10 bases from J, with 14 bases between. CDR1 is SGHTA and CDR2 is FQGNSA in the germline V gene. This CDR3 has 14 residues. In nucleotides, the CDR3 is TGTGCCAGCAGCTTAGGGTCGGGAGTGAGCGAGCAGTTCTTC. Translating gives CASSLGSGVSEQFF. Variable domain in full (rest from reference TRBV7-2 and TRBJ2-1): GAGVSQSPSNKVTEKGKDVELRCDPISGHTALYWYRQSLGQGLEFLIYFQGNSAPDKSGLPSDRFSAERTGGSVSTLTIQRTQQEDSAVYLCASSLGSGVSEQFFGPGTRLTVL.

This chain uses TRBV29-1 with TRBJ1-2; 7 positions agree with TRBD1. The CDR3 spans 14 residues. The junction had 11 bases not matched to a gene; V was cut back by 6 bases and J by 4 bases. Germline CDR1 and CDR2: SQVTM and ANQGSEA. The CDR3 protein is CSVGEGARVYGYTF. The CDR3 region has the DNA TGCAGCGTCGGCGAGGGGGCTCGGGTCTATGGCTACACCTTC. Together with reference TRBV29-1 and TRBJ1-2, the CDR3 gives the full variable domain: SAVISQKPSRDICQRGTSLTIQCQVDSQVTMMFWYRQQPGQSLTLIATANQGSEATYESGFVIDKFPISRPNLTFSTLTVSNMSPEDSSIYLCSVGEGARVYGYTFGSGTRLTVV.